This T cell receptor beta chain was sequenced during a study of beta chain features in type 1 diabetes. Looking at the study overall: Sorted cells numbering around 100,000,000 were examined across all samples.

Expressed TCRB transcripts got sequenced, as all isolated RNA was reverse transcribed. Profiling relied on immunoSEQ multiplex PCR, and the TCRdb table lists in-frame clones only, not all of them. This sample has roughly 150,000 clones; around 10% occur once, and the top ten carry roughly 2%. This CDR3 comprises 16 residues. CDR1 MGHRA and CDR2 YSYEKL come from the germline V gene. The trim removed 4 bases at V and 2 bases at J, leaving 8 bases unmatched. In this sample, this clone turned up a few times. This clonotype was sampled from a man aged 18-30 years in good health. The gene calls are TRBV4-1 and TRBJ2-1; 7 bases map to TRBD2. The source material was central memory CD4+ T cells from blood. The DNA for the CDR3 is TGCGCCAGCAGCCCAATCCAGCGGGGACCCTACAATGAGCAGTTCTTC. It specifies CASSPIQRGPYNEQFF.